This T cell receptor (beta chain) was profiled in a study of T cells in Graves' hyperthyroidism and ophthalmopathy. The study's findings and limits: The model predicted ophthalmopathy a median around seven months before onset. Most clonotypes expanded in the thyroid (above 0.001) were also present in blood.

TCR beta CDR3 sequences were amplified from RNA transcripts. During a first-round RT-PCR of the TCR CDR3, the HTBI primer set was used. From the multiplex PCR reads, TCRdb called clonotypes with MiXCR, one entry per CDR3 protein. The profile covers about 570,000 distinct CDR3 sequences, with more than 45% appearing a single time and 15% to 20% taken by the ten largest. As for this clonotype: No antigen is known for it.

The sequence came from an adult woman with Graves' disease, either hyperthyroidism or ophthalmopathy (not recorded which). The sequenced material came from peripheral blood or thyroid tissue (not recorded which).

CDR3 DNA sequence: TGTGCCAGCAATGGACAGTATGAAGCTTTCTTT. It yields the protein CASNGQYEAFF. This chain links TRBV2 with TRBJ1-1; possibly TRBD1 for D (6 bases). This CDR3 region has 11 residues. Per the germline V gene, CDR1 is SNHLY and CDR2 is FYNNEI. With 7 bases removed from V and 7 bases from J, the gap between germline ends came to 10 bases.